The clone carrying this TCR beta chain was seen many times. The data originate from a study of T cells in Graves' hyperthyroidism and ophthalmopathy. The TCR beta CDR3 regions underwent amplification using RNA transcripts as the source. First-round RT-PCR of the TCR CDR3 relied on the HTBI primer set. TCRdb used MiXCR to reprocess the multiplex PCR reads, holding one entry per CDR3 protein. The sample consists of 500,000 to 650,000 distinct CDR3 sequences, approximately 15% of them appearing once. Sequenced input: blood. This receptor was taken from a woman aged 50 to 60 with Graves' ophthalmopathy.

The CDR3 DNA reads as TGTGCCATCAGATCTACCCGGACAGGGTTTCTCAATGAAGCTTTCTTT. Translating gives CAIRSTRTGFLNEAFF. The chain links TRBV10-3 to TRBJ1-1, with TRBD1 matching 8 bases. CDR3 length equals 16 residues. The junction had 16 bases not matched to a gene; V was cut back by 6 bases and J by 7 bases. Germline lookup yields CDR1 ENHRY and CDR2 SYGVKD.